A selection of T cell receptor beta chains follows, all from one sample in a study of shared T cell receptors in the human thymus. Some clones are missing from TCRdb's copy, which holds only in-frame ones; the method was immunoSEQ multiplex PCR. In the table there are about 610,000 clones, roughly 90% of which are singletons. These sequences were also reported in another study, on human thymus T cells.

The sequencing input was thymocytes. The receptor source for this set is a boy under three years old with a congenital heart defect. CDR3s include the opening cysteine and the closing phenylalanine or tryptophan. Fields, in order: CDR3 length, J gene, D gene, clone size, V gene, CDR3 protein, CDR3 DNA. The D gene is left open where the match is weak. Clone size is shown for a subset of rows, as once, few, many or a class of expanded clone.

>14|TRBJ2-2|TRBD2|.|TRBV29-1
CSVDTRGEGGELFF
TGCAGCGTTGATACCAGAGGGGAGGGGGGGGAGCTGTTTTTT
>13|TRBJ1-2|TRBD1|once|TRBV25-1
CASQDRGGYGYTF
TGTGCCAGCCAGGACAGGGGAGGCTATGGCTACACCTTC
>16|TRBJ2-1|.|.|TRBV5-4
CASSSRLGHRHNEQFF
TGTGCCAGCAGCTCGCGCTTGGGGCACAGGCACAATGAGCAGTTCTTC
>14|TRBJ1-2|.|.|TRBV9
CASSPDSRGGGYTF
TGTGCCAGCAGCCCCGACTCCAGGGGTGGTGGCTACACCTTC
>15|TRBJ2-2|.|.|TRBV27
CASRYGRQGTGELFF
TGTGCCAGCAGGTATGGGCGGCAGGGGACCGGGGAGCTGTTTTTT
>21|TRBJ2-5|TRBD2|.|TRBV14
CASSQDTGKIIAGEIQETQYF
TGTGCCAGCAGCCAAGATACGGGCAAGATAATAGCGGGAGAGATCCAAGAGACCCAGTACTTC
>22|TRBJ2-7|.|.|TRBV4-2
CASSQDSGRPESPGQSSYEQYF
TGTGCCAGCAGCCAAGATTCGGGACGCCCCGAGTCACCCGGACAGAGCTCCTACGAGCAGTACTTC
>15|TRBJ2-1|.|.|TRBV2
CASSESGKIRHEQFF
TGTGCCAGCAGTGAATCAGGCAAAATCCGGCATGAGCAGTTCTTC
>14|TRBJ1-5|.|.|TRBV25-1
CASSPTGSNQPQHF
TGTGCCAGCAGTCCAACAGGGAGCAATCAGCCCCAGCATTTT
>13|TRBJ2-5|.|.|TRBV7-9
CASRRGTEETQYF
TGTGCCAGCAGGAGGGGGACCGAAGAGACCCAGTACTTC
>17|TRBJ1-5|.|.|TRBV15
CATSRDGRAHSNQPQHF
TGTGCCACCAGCAGAGATGGGCGGGCTCATAGCAATCAGCCCCAGCATTTT
>17|TRBJ1-5|TRBD1|.|TRBV28
CAWGREGALRRNQPQHF
TGTGCCTGGGGCCGGGAGGGGGCGCTTAGAAGGAATCAGCCCCAGCATTTT
>18|TRBJ2-7|.|.|TRBV4-1
CASRAKATSDPGVYEQYF
TGCGCCAGCAGGGCTAAGGCTACTAGCGACCCAGGGGTGTACGAGCAGTACTTC
>15|TRBJ2-5|TRBD1|.|TRBV5-4
CASSPDRGVWETQYF
TGTGCCAGCAGCCCGGACAGGGGAGTTTGGGAGACCCAGTACTTC
>11|TRBJ2-7|.|few|TRBV19
CASRQGHEQYF
TGTGCCAGTAGGCAGGGCCACGAGCAGTACTTC
>16|TRBJ1-5|TRBD1|few|TRBV30
CAWSVRRDSHNQPQHF
TGTGCCTGGAGTGTTAGAAGGGACAGCCACAATCAGCCCCAGCATTTT
>14|TRBJ1-2|TRBD1|.|TRBV19
CASSPGTGELGYTF
TGTGCCAGTAGCCCCGGTACAGGGGAGCTTGGCTACACCTTC